This passage covers 13 T cell receptor beta chains from one sample sequenced in a study of cytomegalovirus exposure and HLA in healthy donors. It was with 60 Vbeta and 13 Jbeta primers that the PCR ran. The repertoire was sequenced with immunoSEQ multiplex PCR; TCRdb's copy has only in-frame clones and lacks some. The data hold about 110,000 clones, with roughly 74% observed a single time. Sequences were obtained from PBMCs. These receptors originate from a young woman in good health and CMV-seronegative.

The V and J genes are TRBV30 and TRBJ2-2; D call uncertain. This CDR3 region has 13 residues. With 0 bases removed from V and 6 bases from J, the gap between germline ends came to 8 bases. Germline V gene lookup returns CDR1 GTSNPN and CDR2 SVGIG (reference sequence). The CDR3 coding sequence is TGTGCCTGGAGTGTAAACGGTCCCGGGGAGCTGTTTTTT. This translates into CAWSVNGPGELFF.

The V gene is TRBV11-2, the J gene TRBJ1-1; D might be TRBD1 (5 bases). The CDR3 runs 14 residues. Germline values: CDR1 SGHAT, CDR2 FQNNGV. Between the trimmed V and J ends, which lost 3 bases and 10 bases, there was a span of 18 bases. The CDR3 is CASSFQGLSWRAFF. CDR3 in DNA: TGTGCCAGCAGCTTTCAGGGCCTCTCTTGGAGAGCTTTCTTT.

The genes are TRBV18 and TRBJ2-7; D is perhaps TRBD1 (5 bases). CDR3 length: 13 amino acids. Between the trimmed V and J ends, which lost 6 bases and 5 bases, there was a span of 14 bases. In germline, CDR1 is KGHSH, CDR2 LQKENI. This chain's CDR3 is CASSKTGIDEQYF. The CDR3 DNA is TGTGCCAGCTCTAAAACAGGAATCGACGAGCAGTACTTC.

This sequence joins TRBV6-5 and TRBJ2-7; D might be TRBD2 (6 bases). Germline V gene data show CDR1 as MNHEY and CDR2 as SVGAGI. The CDR3 is 15 amino acids. Deletions cut 0 bases from V and 3 bases from J, with 12 bases between. The CDR3 DNA is TGTGCCAGCAGTTACTCGAGGGACTTCAACTACGAGCAGTACTTC. Protein product: CASSYSRDFNYEQYF.

The chain recombines TRBV5-6 with TRBJ1-2, with D possibly being TRBD1 (6 bases). V was cut by 4 bases and J by 0 bases, with 13 bases left in between. This CDR3 spans 15 amino acids. The germline CDR1 and CDR2 sequences are SGHDT and YYEEEE. The CDR3 protein is CASSPGVGANYGYTF. As DNA, the CDR3 is TGTGCCAGCAGCCCAGGGGTGGGAGCTAACTATGGCTACACCTTC.

V is TRBV6-5 and J is TRBJ1-1, with 7 bases lining up with TRBD1. The germline gives CDR1 MNHEY, CDR2 SVGAGI. Losses at the gene ends were 6 bases for V and 3 bases for J; bases not matched to a gene: 7. The CDR3 length is 14 residues. The DNA for the CDR3 is TGTGCCAGCAGCCTTCACAGGGGATACACTGAAGCTTTCTTT. Protein: CASSLHRGYTEAFF.

This chain uses TRBV13 with TRBJ1-6; D not resolved. The CDR3 consists of 14 residues. V was pared by 4 bases and J by 14 bases, with 18 bases between. Germline-derived CDR1 and CDR2 are PRHDT and FYEKMQ (reference sequence). Here the CDR3 reads CASSSGGVSGTLHF. CDR3 DNA sequence: TGTGCCAGCAGCTCGGGTGGGGTCTCGGGAACCCTCCACTTT. Complete variable domain (other parts from reference TRBV13 and TRBJ1-6): AAGVIQSPRHLIKEKRETATLKCYPIPRHDTVYWYQQGPGQDPQFLISFYEKMQSDKGSIPDRFSAQQFSDYHSELNMSSLELGDSALYFCASSSGGVSGTLHFGNGTRLTVT.

The CDR3, as DNA: TGTGCCAGTAGTCCAAGATGGGGAGGGGTGGATAGCAATCAGCCCCAGCATTTT. Translation: CASSPRWGGVDSNQPQHF. The chain combines TRBV19 with TRBJ1-5, with D perhaps matching TRBD1 (5 bases). CDR1 is LNHDA and CDR2 is SQIVND in the germline V gene (reference sequence). The CDR3 length is 18 residues. Trimming pared 5 bases from V and 0 bases from J, leaving 20 bases between.

This clone appeared a single time. A read error may produce the germline difference seen at one junction end. The V call is TRBV30, the J call TRBJ2-5, with D perhaps matching TRBD1 (6 bases). The CDR3 is made up of 15 amino acids. Germline V gene data show CDR1 as GTSNPN and CDR2 as SVGIG (reference sequence). CDR3 DNA sequence: TGTGTCTGGAGCTGGGGCCCAGGGGAACAAGAGACCCAGTACTTC. Translation: CVWSWGPGEQETQYF.

The genes are TRBV10-1 and TRBJ2-2; D uncertain. The CDR3 totals 14 residues. Germline CDR1 reads WNHNN; CDR2 reads SYGVQD (reference sequence). V lost 3 bases and J 4 bases, leaving 9 bases between the germline ends. CDR3 DNA: TGCGCCAGCAGTGAATGGCCTTCCACCGGGGAGCTGTTTTTT. This sequence encodes CASSEWPSTGELFF.

V gene TRBV4-3 combines with J gene TRBJ2-3; possible D gene TRBD2, 5 bases. The CDR3 consists of 18 residues. With 1 base removed from V and 3 bases from J, the gap between germline ends came to 20 bases. Per germline, CDR1 LGHNA and CDR2 YSLEER. CDR3 DNA: TGCGCCAGCAGCCAAGTAATAGCTAGCAGTCACCTTACAGATACGCAGTATTTT. It is translated as CASSQVIASSHLTDTQYF.

V gene TRBV30 combines with J gene TRBJ1-1, with TRBD1 matching 7 bases. Trimming took 3 bases from V and 3 from J; bases not matched to a gene: 4. The CDR3 loop spans 13 amino acids. Germline V CDR1 and CDR2: GTSNPN, SVGIG (reference sequence). CDR3 region: CAWRGQGDTEAFF. The CDR3 nucleotides are TGTGCCTGGAGGGGGCAGGGGGACACTGAAGCTTTCTTT. The variable domain in full, with the rest retrieved from reference TRBV30 and TRBJ1-1, is SQTIHQWPATLVQPVGSPLSLECTVEGTSNPNLYWYRQAAGRGLQLLFYSVGIGQISSEVPQNLSASRPQDRQFILSSKKLLLSDSGFYLCAWRGQGDTEAFFGQGTRLTVV.

This rearrangement joins TRBV2 to TRBJ1-1; D is perhaps TRBD1 (6 bases). The CDR3 sequence is 14 residues long. V lost 3 bases, J lost 1 base, and 9 bases lay in between. Germline V gives CDR1 SNHLY, CDR2 FYNNEI. CDR3 residues: CASSDPGANTEAFF. The DNA for the CDR3 is TGTGCCAGCAGTGATCCAGGGGCGAACACTGAAGCTTTCTTT.